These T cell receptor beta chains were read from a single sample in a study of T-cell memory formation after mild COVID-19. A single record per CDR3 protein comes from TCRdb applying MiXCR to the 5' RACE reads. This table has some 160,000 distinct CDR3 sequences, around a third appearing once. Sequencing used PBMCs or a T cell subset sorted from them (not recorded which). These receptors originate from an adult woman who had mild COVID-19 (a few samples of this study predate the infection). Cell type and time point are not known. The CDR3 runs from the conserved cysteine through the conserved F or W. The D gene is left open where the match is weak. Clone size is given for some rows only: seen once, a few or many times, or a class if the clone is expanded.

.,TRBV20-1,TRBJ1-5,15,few,CSAREQGHSNQPQHF,TGCAGTGCTAGAGAGCAGGGCCATAGCAATCAGCCCCAGCATTTT
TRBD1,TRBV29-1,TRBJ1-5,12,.,CSAGQGDQPQHF,TGCAGCGCTGGACAGGGGGATCAGCCCCAGCATTTT
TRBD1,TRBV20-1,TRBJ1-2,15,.,CSASSGQGANYGYTF,TGCAGTGCTAGTTCCGGACAGGGGGCTAACTATGGCTACACCTTC
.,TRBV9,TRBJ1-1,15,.,CASSPTDSSNTEAFF,TGTGCCAGCAGCCCGACGGACAGTTCGAACACTGAAGCTTTCTTT
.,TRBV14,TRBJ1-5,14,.,CASSPGGVSQPQHF,TGTGCCAGCAGCCCCGGAGGGGTCAGTCAGCCCCAGCATTTT
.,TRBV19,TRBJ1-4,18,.,CASSIGSGRVAYYEKLFF,TGTGCCAGTAGTATCGGGTCAGGCCGCGTCGCTTATTATGAAAAACTGTTTTTT
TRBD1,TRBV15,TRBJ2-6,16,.,CATSGDRVPGANVLTF,TGTGCCACCAGTGGGGACAGGGTGCCTGGGGCCAACGTCCTGACTTTC
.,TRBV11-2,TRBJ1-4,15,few,CASSLDWGAGEKLFF,TGTGCCAGCAGCTTAGATTGGGGGGCTGGGGAAAAACTGTTTTTT
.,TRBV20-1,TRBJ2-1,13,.,CSARDLAYNEQFF,TGCAGTGCTAGAGATTTAGCCTACAATGAGCAGTTCTTC
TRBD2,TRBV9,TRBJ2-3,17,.,CASSGPLAGGPQDTQYF,TGTGCCAGCAGCGGCCCGTTAGCGGGAGGGCCGCAAGATACGCAGTATTTT
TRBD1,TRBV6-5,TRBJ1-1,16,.,CASSDGQGVFIGRAFF,TGTGCCAGCAGTGACGGACAGGGTGTTTTTATAGGGCGAGCTTTCTTT
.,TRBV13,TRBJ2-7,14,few,CASSLGGRSYEQYF,TGTGCCAGCAGCTTAGGGGGGCGTTCCTACGAGCAGTACTTC
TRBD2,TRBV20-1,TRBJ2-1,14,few,CSALGGDSYNEQFF,TGCAGTGCCCTGGGGGGGGATTCCTACAATGAGCAGTTCTTC
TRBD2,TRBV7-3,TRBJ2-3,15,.,CASSPSRGAVGTQYF,TGTGCCAGCAGCCCATCGCGGGGGGCAGTGGGTACGCAGTATTTT
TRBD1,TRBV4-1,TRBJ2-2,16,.,CASRQGAGGYGGELFF,TGCGCCAGCAGACAAGGTGCAGGGGGCTATGGCGGGGAGCTGTTTTTT
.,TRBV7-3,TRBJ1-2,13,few,CASSLTGQGGYTF,TGTGCCAGCAGCCTAACAGGGCAGGGTGGCTACACCTTC
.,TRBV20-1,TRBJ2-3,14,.,CSAREPGRTDTQYF,TGCAGTGCTAGAGAGCCGGGGCGCACAGATACGCAGTATTTT
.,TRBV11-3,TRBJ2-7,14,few,CASTRRRGNHEQYF,TGTGCCAGCACCCGTCGAAGGGGGAACCACGAGCAGTACTTC
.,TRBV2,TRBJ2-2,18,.,CASSGSPLTGLNTGELFF,TGTGCCAGCAGTGGTTCACCCCTGACAGGTCTGAACACCGGGGAGCTGTTTTTT
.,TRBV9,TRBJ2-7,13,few,CASSALQGREQYF,TGTGCCAGCAGCGCGTTACAGGGACGCGAGCAGTACTTC